This TCR beta chain stems from a study of CD8 T cells in Susac syndrome. Reverse transcription of roughly 0.5 to 1 ug RNA was performed with random hexamers. One entry per CDR3 protein, called by TCRdb with MiXCR from the immunoSEQ multiplex PCR reads. The table includes over 200,000 distinct CDR3 sequences, about 95% detected once. The V end was cut by 4 bases, the J end by 7 bases, with 11 bases between. CDR3 length equals 13 residues. Germline CDR1 reads GTSNPN; CDR2 reads SVGIG (reference sequence). The chain links TRBV30 to TRBJ1-6; the D is unclear. Sequenced input: CD4+ T cells from PBMCs. The clonotype was recovered from a human donor with multiple sclerosis. CDR3 DNA: TGTGCCTGGAACTTGGGAGGGAATTCACCCCTCCACTTT. Translated: CAWNLGGNSPLHF.